This TCR beta chain was recovered during a study of blood T cell repertoires in COVID-19. Sequenced by immunoSEQ multiplex PCR; TCRdb stores in-frame clones only, minus some. The data hold 400,000 or so clones, with over 75% observed a single time. The CDR3 is 15 residues long. Germline values: CDR1 KGHSH, CDR2 LQKENI. V shed 4 bases and J 4 bases; nucleotides not matched to a gene: 3. Sequenced sample: PBMCs or T cells enriched from blood (not recorded which). The receptor's source is a man aged 35-49 years in a cohort exposed to, infected with or recovered from COVID-19 (not recorded which). V usage is TRBV18 and J usage is TRBJ1-4, with TRBD1 identical over 10 bases. CDR3 amino acids: CASSLGQGSNEKLFF. The DNA for the CDR3 is TGTGCCAGCTCACTGGGACAGGGGAGTAATGAAAAACTGTTTTTT.